This TCR beta chain appears in the sequencing data of a study of shared clonotypes between healthy human individuals. Sequenced by immunoSEQ multiplex PCR; TCRdb stores in-frame clones only, minus some. This sample has a few million clones, with around 90% found just once. V dropped 3 bases and J dropped 3; count of bases not matched to a gene: 7. The CDR3 extends over 15 amino acids. Germline V gene data show CDR1 as KGHSH and CDR2 as LQKENI. This chain joins TRBV18 and TRBJ2-7, with TRBD2 matching over 8 bases. The TCR was taken from a man younger than 30 in good health. Sequenced material: naive CD4+ T cells sorted from blood. Subset described: CD45RA+ positively selected. The CDR3 here is CASSPWTSSYYEQYF. The DNA of the CDR3 is TGTGCCAGCTCACCCTGGACTAGCAGTTACTACGAGCAGTACTTC.